This T cell receptor beta chain was captured in a study of T cell therapy after organ transplantation. The wider study: Up to 6 doses were given at 2-week intervals.

As regards this clone: The target antigen is unknown.

Generated by immunoSEQ multiplex PCR, the TCRdb table keeps only in-frame clones and is missing some. The table shows 44,000 or so clones, with approximately 94% occurring only once. Study-level points and caveats: Both transferred clonotypes and endogenous ones absent from products apparently reconstituted. In nonresponders, large pretherapy expansions changed minimally after therapy.

The CDR3 has 16 residues. The V end was cut by 0 bases, the J end by 1 base, with 9 bases between. Germline V gene data show CDR1 as MNHEY and CDR2 as SVGAGI. The sample in question was CD8+ T cells from blood, obtained before autologous CMV-specific T cell therapy. The sequence was obtained from a human patient who had received a solid organ transplant and had CMV disease. This rearrangement joins TRBV6-5 to TRBJ1-4; tentatively, D is TRBD1 (6 bases). The CDR3 here is CASSYSRGETNEKLFF. CDR3 nucleotide sequence: TGTGCCAGCAGTTACTCCAGGGGCGAAACTAATGAAAAACTGTTTTTT.